This is a list of T cell receptor beta chains from one sample in a study of cytomegalovirus exposure and HLA in healthy donors. The method was immunoSEQ multiplex PCR; TCRdb's version includes in-frame clones alone and lacks a portion of them. The sample has about 120,000 clones, over 75% seen once; the top ten hold roughly 6%. What was sequenced was PBMCs. These receptor sequences come from a woman younger than 35 in good health and CMV-seropositive. Each CDR3 is given with its conserved first and last residue. The D gene is left open where the match is weak. The listing skips clone size in some rows; elsewhere it reads once, few, many or a size class.

CDR3	DNA	D	size	V	J
CASSLLAGGTDTQYF	TGTGCCAGCAGCTTGCTAGCGGGAGGGACAGATACGCAGTATTTT	TRBD2	.	TRBV11-2	TRBJ2-3
CASSLRSGRAREQFF	TGCGCCAGCAGCTTGCGCAGCGGGAGGGCCAGGGAGCAGTTCTTC	TRBD2	.	TRBV5-1	TRBJ2-1
CASSQAGLSYEQYF	TGTGCCAGCAGCCAAGCCGGACTCTCCTACGAGCAGTACTTC	.	.	TRBV4-2	TRBJ2-7
CASSSQGIGEQFF	TGTGCCAGCAGTTCCCAGGGAATAGGTGAGCAGTTCTTC	.	.	TRBV27	TRBJ2-1
CASSQTMDSTYEQYF	TGCGCCAGCAGCCAAACGATGGACAGTACCTACGAGCAGTACTTC	.	.	TRBV4-1	TRBJ2-7
CATSRVGDSENEKLFF	TGTGCCACCAGCAGAGTGGGGGACAGCGAAAATGAAAAACTGTTTTTT	TRBD1	.	TRBV15	TRBJ1-4
CATSRGTGGGYGYTF	TGTGCCACCAGCAGAGGGACAGGGGGTGGCTATGGCTACACCTTC	TRBD1	.	TRBV15	TRBJ1-2
CASSQGWAAPNYGYTF	TGTGCCAGCAGCCAAGGGTGGGCAGCCCCTAACTATGGCTACACCTTC	.	.	TRBV4-2	TRBJ1-2
CASSRNLGRGWREKLFF	TGTGCCAGCAGCCGGAACCTCGGGAGGGGTTGGCGTGAAAAACTGTTTTTT	.	.	TRBV4-2	TRBJ1-4
CATQGVINQPQHF	TGTGCCACACAGGGTGTCATCAATCAGCCCCAGCATTTT	.	.	TRBV10-3	TRBJ1-5
CASSFDRGFYGYTF	TGCGCCAGCAGCTTCGACAGGGGTTTCTATGGCTACACCTTC	TRBD1	few	TRBV5-1	TRBJ1-2
CASSPSRAGSAGELFF	TGTGCCAGCAGCCCATCCCGGGCGGGGAGTGCCGGGGAGCTGTTTTTT	.	few	TRBV11-3	TRBJ2-2
CASSRLLDRGETEAFF	TGCGCCAGCAGCCGGCTCTTGGACAGGGGTGAAACTGAAGCTTTCTTT	TRBD1	.	TRBV4-1	TRBJ1-1
CTSSQPRDIPNEQYF	TGCACCAGCAGCCAACCTCGGGACATCCCCAACGAGCAGTACTTC	.	few	TRBV1	TRBJ2-7
CASSLGSGARTDTQYF	TGTGCCAGCAGCTTGGGGAGCGGGGCGCGCACAGATACGCAGTATTTT	TRBD2	.	TRBV7-3	TRBJ2-3
CASSLIGAGGDTQYF	TGTGCCAGCAGCTTAATCGGCGCGGGAGGCGATACGCAGTATTTT	TRBD2	.	TRBV7-3	TRBJ2-3
CASSASGTSRNEQFF	TGTGCCAGCAGCGCTTCCGGGACTAGCCGTAATGAGCAGTTCTTC	TRBD2	.	TRBV9	TRBJ2-1
CASSFGTGEFQPQHF	TGTGCCAGCAGCTTCGGGACAGGAGAATTTCAGCCCCAGCATTTT	TRBD1	.	TRBV7-9	TRBJ1-5
CASIHQETQYF	TGTGCCAGCATCCATCAAGAGACCCAGTACTTC	.	.	TRBV5-4	TRBJ2-5
CASSGDRGKEQFF	TGCGCCAGCAGCGGGGATAGGGGCAAGGAGCAGTTCTTC	.	.	TRBV5-1	TRBJ2-1
CASSPSGASSTDTQYF	TGTGCCAGCAGTCCTAGCGGGGCCTCTAGCACAGATACGCAGTATTTT	TRBD2	once	TRBV2	TRBJ2-3
CASSLSGTVNTEAFF	TGTGCCAGCAGTCTCTCTGGGACAGTGAACACTGAAGCTTTCTTT	TRBD1	.	TRBV27	TRBJ1-1
CASSNHRVHEQFF	TGTGCCAGCAGCAACCACCGCGTGCATGAGCAGTTCTTC	.	.	TRBV7-9	TRBJ2-1
CASRQGNTGELFF	TGTGCCAGCAGACAGGGAAACACCGGGGAGCTGTTTTTT	.	.	TRBV7-6	TRBJ2-2
CASSPTTDRGFYEQYF	TGTGCCAGTAGCCCAACGACGGACAGAGGCTTCTACGAGCAGTACTTC	.	.	TRBV19	TRBJ2-7
CAISPSGTSTGELFF	TGTGCCATCAGTCCCTCCGGGACTAGCACCGGGGAGCTGTTTTTT	TRBD2	.	TRBV10-3	TRBJ2-2
CASSLDNSRGVGGYTF	TGTGCCAGCAGCTTAGATAACTCTCGGGGGGTCGGCGGCTACACCTTC	.	.	TRBV13	TRBJ1-2
CACQTDRGLDTIYF	TGTGCCTGTCAGACAGACAGGGGATTAGACACCATATATTTT	TRBD1	once	TRBV30	TRBJ1-3
CASTRTGLREQYF	TGTGCCAGCACTCGGACAGGGTTGAGAGAGCAGTACTTC	TRBD1	.	TRBV2	TRBJ2-7
CASSPDSREQFF	TGTGCCAGCTCACCCGACAGCAGGGAGCAGTTCTTC	.	.	TRBV18	TRBJ2-1
CSVDGPQGNNEQFF	TGCAGCGTTGACGGCCCACAGGGGAACAATGAGCAGTTCTTC	TRBD1	.	TRBV29-1	TRBJ2-1
CASSPARTRSVGYTF	TGTGCCAGCAGCCCCGCCCGGACAAGGTCGGTAGGCTACACCTTC	.	.	TRBV6-5	TRBJ1-2
CATERRTLGSDIQYF	TGTGCCACCGAGCGACGGACTCTAGGAAGTGACATTCAGTACTTC	.	.	TRBV2	TRBJ2-4